The 21 T cell receptor beta chains presented below share a single source sample, sequenced in a study of breast tumors, draining lymph nodes, adjacent tissues. The lymph nodes were axillary draining lymph nodes from breast cancer patients. Via MiXCR, TCRdb re-called the multiplex PCR reads, giving one row per CDR3 protein. The sample includes fewer than 200,000 distinct CDR3 sequences, roughly 30% of them seen just once. Sequenced material: axillary lymph node tissue. Every receptor here comes from a female donor with breast cancer. Some clones in this sample may be carry-over from other donors' samples.

This chain links TRBV6-1 with TRBJ2-7; possible D gene TRBD2, 5 bases. The V end lost 7 bases, the J end lost 3 bases, and 10 bases lay between the germline ends. Looked up from germline, CDR1 is MNHNS and CDR2 is SASEGT. This CDR3 is 12 amino acids long. The CDR3 here is CASTGNHYEQYF. CDR3 sequence (DNA): TGTGCCAGCACCGGGAATCACTACGAGCAGTACTTC.

This clonotype was seen repeatedly, ten times or more. V gene TRBV12-3 or TRBV12-4 combines with J gene TRBJ2-1; 10 nucleotides line up with TRBD1. The CDR3 spans 14 residues. Trimming removed 7 bases from V and 7 bases from J; junction bases left unmatched: 7. The CDR3 coding sequence is TGTGCCAGCATTGGGACAGGGGAAAGGAATGAGCAGTTCTTC. It encodes CASIGTGERNEQFF.

This chain joins TRBV29-1 and TRBJ1-2, with 9 bases aligning to TRBD1. The CDR3 has 10 residues. The J segment lost 8 bases and the V segment lost 8 bases, leaving 3 bases of the junction unmatched. CDR1 is SQVTM, CDR2 ANQGSEA, per germline. CDR3 bases: TGCAGCTTGGACAGGGGCGGCTACACCTTC. It specifies CSLDRGGYTF.

The CDR3 region is CASSQDGSWTGGRDQPQHF. Here the CDR3 DNA reads TGCGCCAGCAGCCAAGACGGGTCGTGGACAGGAGGGCGCGATCAGCCCCAGCATTTT. The rearrangement links TRBV4-1 to TRBJ1-5; 7 positions match TRBD1. The V and J ends lost 0 bases and 5 bases, in that order; junction bases with no gene match: 16. The CDR3 is 19 residues long. Per the germline V gene, CDR1 is MGHRA and CDR2 is YSYEKL.

The chain links TRBV5-1 to TRBJ1-1; D uncertain. Germline-derived CDR1 and CDR2 are SGHRS and YFSETQ. V was trimmed by 0 bases and J by 2 bases, leaving 8 bases between them. CDR3 size: 14 residues. The CDR3 spells CASSLDRGNTEAFF. For the CDR3, the DNA is TGCGCCAGCAGCTTGGACCGGGGAAACACTGAAGCTTTCTTT.

Concerning this clonotype itself: The junction departs from germline at one end; a sequencing error may be responsible. This sequence joins TRBV6-2 or TRBV6-3 and TRBJ2-3; perhaps D is TRBD1 or TRBD2 (6 bases each). This CDR3 contains 14 residues. Per the germline V gene, CDR1 is MNHEY and CDR2 is SVGEGT. CDR3 DNA: TGTGCCAGCAGTTACCTGGGGGGCAGGGGTACGCAGTATTTC. It specifies CASSYLGGRGTQYF.

This chain connects TRBV20-1 to TRBJ2-5; 9 bases are a match to TRBD1. V gave up 6 bases and J gave up 5 bases; unmatched junction bases: 13. The CDR3 sequence is 15 residues long. Germline CDR1 is DFQATT and CDR2 is SNEGSKA (reference sequence). The DNA of the CDR3 is TGCAGTGCGGGTCCGGACAGGGGTGGTTGGGAGACCCAGTACTTC. Its protein product is CSAGPDRGGWETQYF.

Concerning this clonotype itself: The limits of the CDR3 on the DNA are not certain, so only TCRdb's listed CDR3 is given. The chain uses TRBV29-1 and TRBJ1-4; the table's D call of TRBD1 was not tested on the DNA. The CDR3 spans 22 amino acids, including both terminal residues. CDR1 SQVTM and CDR2 ANQGSEA come from the germline V gene. The chain's CDR3 is CSVDLTSGVGQYFGPGNQKLFF.

This clonotype has a count of ten or more. The chain combines TRBV10-2 with TRBJ2-3; D gene ambiguous. Germline CDR1 reads WSHSY; CDR2 reads SAAADI. This CDR3 is 13 amino acids long. The V and J ends lost 0 bases and 4 bases respectively, with 5 bases between them. This chain's CDR3 is CASSESRPDTQYF. As DNA, the CDR3 is TGCGCCAGCAGTGAGTCGCGCCCAGATACGCAGTATTTT.

Many counts were recorded for this clonotype. The genes are TRBV6-4 and TRBJ2-1, with TRBD2 identical over 9 bases. This CDR3 is 13 amino acids long. Germline loops: CDR1 MRHNA, CDR2 SNTAGT. V lost 0 bases to trimming and J lost 14 bases; unmatched junction nucleotides: 5. The CDR3 sequence is CASSDSRGGREFF. CDR3 nucleotides: TGTGCCAGCAGTGACTCGCGGGGGGGTCGGGAGTTCTTC.

This clonotype has just a few counts. Given a much more abundant clone one base away, this may be a read error. The rearrangement links TRBV6-6 to TRBJ1-5; D is perhaps TRBD1 (5 bases). V was cut by 6 bases and J by 2 bases, with 11 bases left in between. There are 14 residues in the CDR3. CDR1 is MNHNY, CDR2 SVGAGI, per germline (reference sequence). This CDR3 reads CASRPGIGNQPQHF. The CDR3, as DNA: TGTGCCAGCAGGCCAGGGATCGGCAATCAGCCCCAGCATTTT.

This clonotype occurred many times. This sequence joins TRBV7-3 and TRBJ2-1; weak D call: TRBD2 (6 bases). V lost 0 bases, J lost 13 bases, and 16 bases lay in between. The CDR3 has 14 residues. The germline V gene encodes CDR1 SGHTA and CDR2 FQGTGA. The CDR3 region is CASSLTAPGEKQFF. CDR3 DNA sequence: TGTGCCAGCAGCTTAACGGCTCCGGGAGAAAAACAGTTCTTC.

In this sample, this clonotype turned up many times. V usage is TRBV19 and J usage is TRBJ2-1, with TRBD2 matching 9 bases. The CDR3 loop spans 16 amino acids. CDR1 is LNHDA, CDR2 SQIVND, per germline (reference sequence). V was clipped by 3 bases and J by 0 bases; unmatched bases: 3. The CDR3 here is CASSIYSGSSYNEQFF. CDR3 sequence (DNA): TGTGCCAGTAGTATCTATAGCGGGAGCTCCTACAATGAGCAGTTCTTC.

For this clonotype: A read error may explain this, as a much larger clone is one base away. This chain uses TRBV6-5 with TRBJ2-7, with TRBD2 matching 8 bases. Germline CDR1 is MNHEY and CDR2 is SVGAGI. The CDR3 covers 15 residues. Here the CDR3 DNA reads TGTGTCAGCAGTTACGGGGGGGAAACACCGGACGAGCAGTACTTC. It yields the protein CVSSYGGETPDEQYF.

About this clonotype: It may be a read error: a sequence one base away is much more abundant. J is TRBJ2-1 and V is TRBV7-6, with D tentatively TRBD2 (5 bases). Trimming took off 8 bases at V and 3 bases at J, with 17 bases between the two ends. Germline CDR1 is SGHVS and CDR2 is FNYEAQ. The CDR3 runs 15 residues. CDR3 DNA sequence: TGTGCCAGCGGCTCCTACAGAGGGAACTACAATGAGCAGTTCTTC. Its translation: CASGSYRGNYNEQFF.

V and J are TRBV7-2 and TRBJ2-5; TRBD2 matches at 13 bases. This CDR3 is 18 amino acids long. In germline, CDR1 is SGHTA, CDR2 FQGNSA. Germline trimming cut 4 bases from V and 4 bases from J; bases unmatched to any gene: 12. The CDR3 here is CASSYGLAGVGVGETQYF. The CDR3 coding sequence is TGTGCCAGCAGCTATGGACTAGCGGGGGTGGGAGTCGGAGAGACCCAGTACTTC.

As to this clonotype: A read error may be the cause here, since a much bigger clone is one base away. This chain joins TRBV7-6 and TRBJ1-2, with no clear D. The CDR3 runs 14 residues. Per germline, CDR1 SGHVS and CDR2 FNYEAQ. CDR3: CASSLGRLVYDYTF. The CDR3 DNA reads TGTGCCAGCAGCTTAGGGCGGCTGGTTTATGACTACACCTTC.

A remark on this clonotype: The CDR3 does not close with the conserved phenylalanine or tryptophan, likely indicating a read error. The DNA is left out, because the CDR3 cannot be placed on it with certainty; the CDR3 is given as TCRdb lists it. The CDR3 region is CASSYGGQ. The rearrangement links TRBV6-5 to TRBJ2-2; the table's D call, TRBD1, was not checked against the DNA. CDR1 and CDR2 from the germline V gene are MNHEY and SVGAGI. The CDR3 is 8 residues long, ends included.

This clonotype was detected many times. The chain carries TRBV5-1 and TRBJ1-6; 7 bases are shared with TRBD1. With V trimmed by 1 base and J by 6 bases, 10 bases remained unmatched. CDR1 SGHRS and CDR2 YFSETQ come from the germline V gene. The CDR3 loop spans 17 amino acids. CDR3 DNA: TGCGCCAGCAGCTTGAGGGCGGCAGGGGGAGGTAATTCACCCCTCCACTTT. Translated, it gives CASSLRAAGGGNSPLHF.

The sample holds many counts of this clonotype. The chain combines TRBV7-6 with TRBJ2-7, with 7 positions matching TRBD2. Trimming at V came to 1 base and at J to 7 bases, leaving 4 bases not matched to a gene. Looked up from germline, CDR1 is SGHVS and CDR2 is FNYEAQ. The length of the CDR3 is 13 residues. The CDR3 DNA reads as TGTGCCAGCAGCTTAGGACCACTAGCGGAGCAGTACTTC. Translated, it gives CASSLGPLAEQYF. The full variable domain, in which reference TRBV7-6 and TRBJ2-7 provide the parts outside the CDR3, is GAGVSQSPRYKVTKRGQDVALRCDPISGHVSLYWYRQALGQGPEFLTYFNYEAQQDKSGLPNDRFSAERPEGSISTLTIQRTEQRDSAMYRCASSLGPLAEQYFGPGTRLTVT.

The genes are TRBV12-3 or TRBV12-4 and TRBJ1-6; D perhaps matches TRBD1 (6 bases). The CDR3 totals 14 residues. V was pared by 5 bases and J by 8 bases, with 13 bases between. In DNA form, the CDR3 reads TGTGCCAGCAGTCGGACAGAGGGCTATTCACCCCTCCACTTT. Protein product: CASSRTEGYSPLHF.